One and the same sample provided the 28 T cell receptor beta chains below, sequenced in a study of cytomegalovirus exposure and HLA in healthy donors. In the PCR, 60 Vbeta and 13 Jbeta primers were used. TCRdb's table, derived via immunoSEQ multiplex PCR, lists solely in-frame clones and lacks some. This table has about 120,000 clones, 65% to 80% appearing once. The specimen sequenced was PBMCs. These receptor sequences come from a human donor in good health.

The V gene is TRBV7-2, the J gene TRBJ2-7; 11 nucleotides align to TRBD2. Trimming took 5 bases from V and 3 from J; bases not matched to a gene: 6. Germline V gives CDR1 SGHTA, CDR2 FQGNSA. The CDR3 has 15 residues. The CDR3 sequence: CASSQRTSGLYEQYF. In DNA, the CDR3 is TGTGCCAGCAGCCAAAGGACTAGCGGGCTCTACGAGCAGTACTTC.

CDR3 coding DNA: TGTGCCAGCAGCGCGCCCGGCTTGGGCGAGCAGTTCTTC. Residues: CASSAPGLGEQFF. The chain combines TRBV7-8 with TRBJ2-1; D gene unclear. Trimming removed 5 bases from V and 10 bases from J, with 15 bases in between. Germline lookup yields CDR1 SGHVS and CDR2 FQNEAQ. The CDR3 is 13 amino acids.

The chain recombines TRBV5-1 with TRBJ2-7; no clear D. V lost 1 base to trimming and J lost 1 base, with 6 bases between them. Germline CDR1 is SGHRS and CDR2 is YFSETQ. The CDR3 totals 13 residues. The DNA of the CDR3 is TGCGCCAGCAGCTTGTTACAGTCCTACGAGCAGTACTTC. Translated, it gives CASSLLQSYEQYF.

V and J are TRBV27 and TRBJ2-5; TRBD2 might be the D (6 bases). Germline values: CDR1 MNHEY, CDR2 SMNVEV (reference sequence). V was clipped by 7 bases and J by 2 bases, with 14 bases between them. This CDR3 is 14 amino acids long. CDR3 loop: CASNLGGEQETQYF. Written as DNA, the CDR3 is TGTGCCAGCAACCTCGGGGGAGAACAAGAGACCCAGTACTTC.

The chain is built from TRBV6-4 and TRBJ2-4; D is perhaps TRBD2 (6 bases). Germline V gene lookup returns CDR1 MRHNA and CDR2 SNTAGT. Trimming stripped 2 bases from V and 9 bases from J, with 11 bases between. This CDR3 region has 13 residues. In DNA, the CDR3 is TGTGCCAGCAGTGACGGGGGAGGTGGCATTCAGTACTTC. It yields the protein CASSDGGGGIQYF.

The gene calls are TRBV5-1 and TRBJ2-3; perhaps TRBD1 as D (5 bases). The V end lost 0 bases, the J end lost 1 base, and 9 bases lay between the germline ends. Germline CDR1 reads SGHRS; CDR2 reads YFSETQ. The CDR3 length is 15 residues. CDR3 in DNA: TGCGCCAGCAGCTTGGATACCAGGGGCACAGATACGCAGTATTTT. This codes for CASSLDTRGTDTQYF.

The chain combines TRBV5-6 with TRBJ2-7; no definite D call. The CDR3 spans 13 residues. Per the germline V gene, CDR1 is SGHDT and CDR2 is YYEEEE. The V gene lost 1 base and the J gene lost 4 bases, with 9 bases spanning the gap. CDR3 DNA sequence: TGTGCCAGCAGCTTGACGAGGAGATACGAGCAGTACTTC. This codes for CASSLTRRYEQYF.

The chain combines TRBV19 with TRBJ1-2, with 9 positions matching TRBD1. From germline, CDR1 is LNHDA and CDR2 SQIVND (reference sequence). The CDR3 spans 18 residues. Trimming at V came to 5 bases and at J to 0 bases, leaving 13 bases not matched to a gene. The CDR3 loop reads CASSQQPGQGLANYGYTF. CDR3 nucleotides: TGTGCCAGTAGTCAACAACCGGGACAGGGTTTAGCTAACTATGGCTACACCTTC. Looking up the rest from reference TRBV19 and TRBJ1-2 gives the full variable domain: DGGITQSPKYLFRKEGQNVTLSCEQNLNHDAMYWYRQDPGQGLRLIYYSQIVNDFQKGDIAEGYSVSREKKESFPLTVTSAQKNPTAFYLCASSQQPGQGLANYGYTFGSGTRLTVV.

This chain links TRBV18 with TRBJ2-1; possible D gene TRBD1, 6 bases. Deletions cut 5 bases from V and 3 bases from J, with 17 bases between. The germline CDR1 and CDR2 sequences are KGHSH and LQKENI. The CDR3 runs 16 residues. The CDR3 region has the DNA TGTGCCAGCTCAAGGGGTGTACAGGGAGTCTACAATGAGCAGTTCTTC. Protein: CASSRGVQGVYNEQFF. Full variable domain (rest looked up from reference TRBV18 and TRBJ2-1): NAGVMQNPRHLVRRRGQEARLRCSPMKGHSHVYWYRQLPEEGLKFMVYLQKENIIDESGMPKERFSAEFPKEGPSILRIQQVVRGDSAAYFCASSRGVQGVYNEQFFGPGTRLTVL.

Only one count was recorded for this clone. The chain is built from TRBV2 and TRBJ1-4, with no clear D. V gave up 6 bases and J gave up 1 base, with 36 bases separating them. Germline V gene lookup returns CDR1 SNHLY and CDR2 FYNNEI. CDR3 length equals 23 residues. The CDR3, as DNA: TGTGCCAGCAGCGACCCGAACCTCCCCCCGCGGTCGGGGAAATTCGAAACTAATGAAAAACTGTTTTTT. Encoded protein: CASSDPNLPPRSGKFETNEKLFF.

This clone was detected once. This sequence joins TRBV2 and TRBJ2-5; a possible D gene is TRBD1 (6 bases). Looked up from germline, CDR1 is SNHLY and CDR2 is FYNNEI. Trimming took off 7 bases at V and 1 base at J, with 22 bases between the two ends. This CDR3 has 17 amino acids. CDR3 in DNA: TGTGCCAGCACGATGTCAGGGGATGGGAAGGTCCAAGAGACCCAGTACTTC. This sequence encodes CASTMSGDGKVQETQYF.

This clone was recorded a few times. This chain uses TRBV4-2 with TRBJ2-1; a possible D gene is TRBD2 (5 bases). Trimming cost V 3 bases and J 4 bases, with 13 bases left between them. Germline CDR1 reads LGHNA; CDR2 reads YNFKEQ. The CDR3 has 15 amino acids. CDR3 nucleotides: TGTGCCAGCAGCCAGGCGAGGACTGGGTACAATGAGCAGTTCTTC. Translation: CASSQARTGYNEQFF.

This sequence joins TRBV5-1 and TRBJ2-2; D gene unclear. Germline V CDR1 and CDR2: SGHRS, YFSETQ. CDR3 length: 13 amino acids. V lost 0 bases and J lost 6, with 6 bases in between. For the CDR3, the DNA is TGCGCCAGCAGCTTGGGACTTCCCGGGGAGCTGTTTTTT. This encodes CASSLGLPGELFF. Drawing the rest from reference TRBV5-1 and TRBJ2-2, the complete variable domain is KAGVTQTPRYLIKTRGQQVTLSCSPISGHRSVSWYQQTPGQGLQFLFEYFSETQRNKGNFPGRFSGRQFSNSRSEMNVSTLELGDSALYLCASSLGLPGELFFGEGSRLTVL.

The chain links TRBV28 to TRBJ2-7; 7 bases line up with TRBD1. Unmatched junction bases numbered 4, after V lost 1 base and J lost 4 bases. Looked up from germline, CDR1 is MDHEN and CDR2 is SYDVKM. The CDR3 loop spans 14 amino acids. CDR3 coding DNA: TGTGCCAGCAGTTTATCGGGACAGAATTACGAGCAGTACTTC. This encodes CASSLSGQNYEQYF.

The V gene is TRBV12-5, the J gene TRBJ2-5; tentatively, D is TRBD1 (5 bases). The germline gives CDR1 LGHNT, CDR2 FRNRAP. The germline V and J ends were trimmed by 3 bases and 1 base, with 12 bases remaining between them. This CDR3 is 15 amino acids long. The CDR3 DNA is TGTGCTAGTGGTTTTAGGGGCCGAACCCAAGAGACCCAGTACTTC. This codes for CASGFRGRTQETQYF.

This clone has just a few counts. The genes are TRBV12-5 and TRBJ2-1; D gene uncertain. CDR3 length: 13 amino acids. Germline CDR1 and CDR2: LGHNT and FRNRAP. V lost 6 bases and J 0 bases, leaving 6 bases between the germline ends. The CDR3 region has the DNA TGTGCTAGTGGGCCTAACTCCTACAATGAGCAGTTCTTC. Translation gives CASGPNSYNEQFF.

The genes are TRBV9 and TRBJ2-1; TRBD2 might be the D (5 bases). The CDR3 runs to 15 residues. Germline-derived CDR1 and CDR2 are SGDLS and YYNGEE. V was pared by 4 bases and J by 0 bases, with 11 bases between. The CDR3 sequence is CASSPGDSSYNEQFF. CDR3 in DNA: TGTGCCAGCAGCCCCGGGGATAGCTCCTACAATGAGCAGTTCTTC.

CDR3 sequence: CASSINRDRGHEQYF. CDR3 bases: TGTGCCAGTAGTATAAATAGGGACAGGGGGCACGAGCAGTACTTC. This rearrangement joins TRBV19 to TRBJ2-7; 12 bases line up with TRBD1. Looked up from germline, CDR1 is LNHDA and CDR2 is SQIVND (reference sequence). After removal of 2 bases from V and 5 bases from J, the junction contained 4 bases not matched to a gene. The CDR3 consists of 15 residues.

The chain has TRBV29-1 and TRBJ2-7, with TRBD1 matching 11 bases. The CDR3 contains 14 residues. Trimming at V came to 8 bases and at J to 9 bases, leaving 15 bases not matched to a gene. Germline V CDR1 and CDR2: SQVTM, ANQGSEA. The CDR3 coding sequence is TGCAGCCCGACTGGGACAGGGGGAAAAGATCGGCAGTACTTC. It specifies CSPTGTGGKDRQYF.

A single count supports this clone. Other DNA sequences from this sample encode an identical CDR3 as well. This chain joins TRBV11-2 and TRBJ1-4; no firm D call. Germline-derived CDR1 and CDR2 are SGHAT and FQNNGV. Trimming removed 3 bases at V and 8 bases at J, with 10 bases between. The CDR3 is made up of 13 amino acids. The DNA for the CDR3 is TGTGCCAGCAGCTTCTCGGGCGGGGAAAAACTGTTTTTT. The encoded protein is CASSFSGGEKLFF.

The gene calls are TRBV5-1 and TRBJ1-6, with D perhaps matching TRBD1 (6 bases). Germline CDR1 and CDR2: SGHRS and YFSETQ. The CDR3 covers 16 residues. V was clipped by 1 base and J by 9 bases, with 17 bases between them. The CDR3 DNA sequence: TGCGCCAGCAGCTTGTCATGGACAGACCGAGGTTCACCCCTCCACTTT. This sequence encodes CASSLSWTDRGSPLHF.

The J gene is TRBJ2-1, the V gene TRBV20-1, with D possibly matching TRBD2 (5 bases). The CDR3 has 11 amino acids. Per germline, CDR1 DFQATT and CDR2 SNEGSKA (reference sequence). V was clipped by 3 bases and J by 5 bases, with 5 bases between them. The CDR3 sequence: CSARGDNEQFF. The CDR3 DNA sequence: TGCAGTGCTAGGGGAGACAATGAGCAGTTCTTC.

About this clone itself: The same CDR3 arises from other DNA sequences in this sample as well. V is TRBV18 and J is TRBJ1-1; a weak D match, TRBD1 (5 bases). CDR3 length: 13 residues. Germline V gene sequence: CDR1 KGHSH, CDR2 LQKENI. V was trimmed by 6 bases and J by 1 base, leaving 9 bases between them. In DNA form, the CDR3 reads TGTGCCAGCTCGCCTCAGGGGAACACTGAAGCTTTCTTT. It is translated as CASSPQGNTEAFF.

This clone has just one count. This chain joins TRBV5-5 and TRBJ1-4; 7 nucleotides align to TRBD1. The CDR3 extends over 16 amino acids. The V and J ends lost 3 bases and 5 bases, in that order; junction bases with no gene match: 10. Germline V gene sequence: CDR1 SGHKS, CDR2 YYEKEE (reference sequence). The CDR3 sequence: CASSSQGGTENEKLFF. CDR3 nucleotide sequence: TGTGCCAGCAGCTCCCAAGGGGGGACAGAAAATGAAAAACTGTTTTTT.

The chain uses TRBV5-1 and TRBJ2-1; TRBD2 agrees at 7 bases. Trimming at V came to 2 bases and at J to 7 bases, leaving 6 bases not matched to a gene. The CDR3 is 14 amino acids. The V gene's germline CDR1 is SGHRS and CDR2 YFSETQ. The DNA of the CDR3 is TGCGCCAGCAGCTTTGGGGGGGGTTCGAATGAGCAGTTCTTC. Translating gives CASSFGGGSNEQFF. The variable domain in full, completed from reference TRBV5-1 and TRBJ2-1, reads KAGVTQTPRYLIKTRGQQVTLSCSPISGHRSVSWYQQTPGQGLQFLFEYFSETQRNKGNFPGRFSGRQFSNSRSEMNVSTLELGDSALYLCASSFGGGSNEQFFGPGTRLTVL.

The genes are TRBV12-5 and TRBJ1-1, with D maybe TRBD1 (6 bases). V was shortened by 4 bases and J by 4 bases, with 19 bases between the two germline ends. The germline V gene has CDR1 LGHNT and CDR2 FRNRAP. The CDR3 is made up of 16 amino acids. CDR3 nucleotides: TGTGCTAGTGGTTCCCACAGGGTGAGTATACTCACTGAAGCTTTCTTT. Translating gives CASGSHRVSILTEAFF.

The chain joins TRBV6-5 to TRBJ1-5; TRBD1 agrees at 7 bases. Per germline, CDR1 MNHEY and CDR2 SVGAGI. The CDR3 is made up of 14 amino acids. The V gene end was trimmed by 4 bases and the J gene end by 7 bases; junction bases not matched to a gene: 7. CDR3: CASSSGQAVQPQHF. CDR3 nucleotides: TGTGCCAGCAGTTCAGGACAGGCGGTCCAGCCCCAGCATTTT.

This sequence joins TRBV7-6 and TRBJ2-2; D might be TRBD1 (6 bases). CDR3 length: 14 residues. The germline CDR1 and CDR2 sequences are SGHVS and FNYEAQ. Trimming cost V 5 bases and J 5 bases, with 12 bases left between them. In DNA, the CDR3 is TGTGCCAGCAGCCAACTCAGGGGTACCGGGGAGCTGTTTTTT. Translating gives CASSQLRGTGELFF.